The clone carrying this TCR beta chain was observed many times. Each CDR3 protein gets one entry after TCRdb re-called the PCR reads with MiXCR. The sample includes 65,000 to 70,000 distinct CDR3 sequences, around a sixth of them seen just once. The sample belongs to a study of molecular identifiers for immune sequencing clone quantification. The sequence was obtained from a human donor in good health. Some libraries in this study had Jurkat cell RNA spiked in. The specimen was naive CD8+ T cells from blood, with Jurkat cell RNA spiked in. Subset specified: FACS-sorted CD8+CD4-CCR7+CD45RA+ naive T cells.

DNA of the CDR3: TGTGCCAGCAGTTTAGTAGGTCCAGCAGATACGCAGTATTTT. This codes for CASSLVGPADTQYF. The chain recombines TRBV12-3 or TRBV12-4 with TRBJ2-3; D is unclear. The germline V and J ends were trimmed by 1 base and 4 bases, with 9 bases remaining between them. The CDR3 contains 14 residues.